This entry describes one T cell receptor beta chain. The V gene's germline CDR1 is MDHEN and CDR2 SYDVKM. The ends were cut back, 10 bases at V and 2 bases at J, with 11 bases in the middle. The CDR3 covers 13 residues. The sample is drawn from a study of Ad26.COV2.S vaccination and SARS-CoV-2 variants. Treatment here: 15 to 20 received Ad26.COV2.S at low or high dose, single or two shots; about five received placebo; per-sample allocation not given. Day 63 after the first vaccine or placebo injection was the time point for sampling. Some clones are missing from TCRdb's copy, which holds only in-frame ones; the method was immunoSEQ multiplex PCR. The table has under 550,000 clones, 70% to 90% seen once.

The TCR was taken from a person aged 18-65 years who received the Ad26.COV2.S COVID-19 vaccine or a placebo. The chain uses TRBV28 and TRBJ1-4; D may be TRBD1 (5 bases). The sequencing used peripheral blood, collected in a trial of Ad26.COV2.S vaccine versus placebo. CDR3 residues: CATEGLTNEKLFF. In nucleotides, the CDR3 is TGTGCCACGGAGGGGTTGACTAATGAAAAACTGTTTTTT.